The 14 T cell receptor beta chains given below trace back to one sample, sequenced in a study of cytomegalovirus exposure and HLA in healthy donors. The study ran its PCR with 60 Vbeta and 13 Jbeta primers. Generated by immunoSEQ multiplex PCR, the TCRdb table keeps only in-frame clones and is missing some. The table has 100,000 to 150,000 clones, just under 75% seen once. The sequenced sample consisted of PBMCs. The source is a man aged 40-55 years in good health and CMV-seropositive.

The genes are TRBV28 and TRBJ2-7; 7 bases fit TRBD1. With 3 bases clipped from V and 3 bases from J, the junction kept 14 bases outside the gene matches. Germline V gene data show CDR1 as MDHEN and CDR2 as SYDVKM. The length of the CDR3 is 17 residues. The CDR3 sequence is CASSFTGVEVWRYEQYF. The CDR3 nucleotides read TGTGCCAGCAGTTTTACAGGGGTAGAAGTGTGGCGCTACGAGCAGTACTTC.

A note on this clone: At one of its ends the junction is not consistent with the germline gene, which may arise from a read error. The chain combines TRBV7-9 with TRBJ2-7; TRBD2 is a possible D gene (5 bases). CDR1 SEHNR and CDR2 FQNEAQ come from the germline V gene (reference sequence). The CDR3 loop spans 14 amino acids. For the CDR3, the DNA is TGTTCCAGCAGCTTCCAGACGGCCTCGGGGGAGCAGTACTTC. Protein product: CSSSFQTASGEQYF.

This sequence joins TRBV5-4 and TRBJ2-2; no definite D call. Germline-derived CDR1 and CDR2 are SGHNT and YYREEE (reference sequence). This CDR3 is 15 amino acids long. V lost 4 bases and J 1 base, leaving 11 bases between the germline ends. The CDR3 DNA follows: TGTGCCAGCAGCCCAAGCTCCCTGAACACCGGGGAGCTGTTTTTT. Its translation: CASSPSSLNTGELFF.

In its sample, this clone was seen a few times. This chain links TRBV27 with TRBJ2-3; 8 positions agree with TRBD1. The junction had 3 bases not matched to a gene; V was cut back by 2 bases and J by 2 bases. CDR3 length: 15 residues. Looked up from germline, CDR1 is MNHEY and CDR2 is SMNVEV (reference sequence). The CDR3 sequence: CASSLGQGATDTQYF. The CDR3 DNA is TGTGCCAGCAGTTTAGGTCAGGGGGCCACAGATACGCAGTATTTT.

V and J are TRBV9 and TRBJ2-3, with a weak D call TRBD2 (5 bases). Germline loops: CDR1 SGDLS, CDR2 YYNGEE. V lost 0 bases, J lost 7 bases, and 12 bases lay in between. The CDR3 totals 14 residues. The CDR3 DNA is TGTGCCAGCAGCGTAGTAGCAGAGGGAAATACGCAGTATTTT. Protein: CASSVVAEGNTQYF.

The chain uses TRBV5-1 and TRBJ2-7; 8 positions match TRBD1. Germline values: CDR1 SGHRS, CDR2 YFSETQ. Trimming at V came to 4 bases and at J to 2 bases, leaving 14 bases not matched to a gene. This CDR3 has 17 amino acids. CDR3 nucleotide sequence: TGCGCCAGCAGCCTAAAGACTAGGGACAGGCGAACCTACGAGCAGTACTTC. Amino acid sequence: CASSLKTRDRRTYEQYF.

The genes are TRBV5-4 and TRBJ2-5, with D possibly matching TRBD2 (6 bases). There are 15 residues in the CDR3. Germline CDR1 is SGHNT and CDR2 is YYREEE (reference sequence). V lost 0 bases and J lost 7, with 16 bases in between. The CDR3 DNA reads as TGTGCCAGCAGCTTGGGGGGGGACGGCGCGAGGACCCAGTACTTC. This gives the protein CASSLGGDGARTQYF.

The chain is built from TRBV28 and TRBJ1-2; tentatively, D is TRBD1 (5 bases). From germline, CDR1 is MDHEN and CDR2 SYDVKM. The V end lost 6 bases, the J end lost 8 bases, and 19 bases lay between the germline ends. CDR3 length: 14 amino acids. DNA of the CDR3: TGTGCCAGCAGGGGGGGTGCAGCCCCGTCGGGCTACACCTTC. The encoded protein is CASRGGAAPSGYTF.

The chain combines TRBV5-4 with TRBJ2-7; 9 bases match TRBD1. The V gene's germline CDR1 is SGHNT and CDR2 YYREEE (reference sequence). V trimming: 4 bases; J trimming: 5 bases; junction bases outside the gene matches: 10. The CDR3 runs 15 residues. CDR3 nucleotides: TGTGCCAGCAGCAGAGGCACCGGGACAGGGCACGAGCAGTACTTC. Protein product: CASSRGTGTGHEQYF.

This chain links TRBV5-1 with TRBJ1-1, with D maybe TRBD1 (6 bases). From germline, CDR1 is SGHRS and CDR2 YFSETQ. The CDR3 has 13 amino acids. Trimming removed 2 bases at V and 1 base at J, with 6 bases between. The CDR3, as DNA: TGCGCCAGCAGCTTACAGGGGAACACTGAAGCTTTCTTT. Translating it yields CASSLQGNTEAFF.

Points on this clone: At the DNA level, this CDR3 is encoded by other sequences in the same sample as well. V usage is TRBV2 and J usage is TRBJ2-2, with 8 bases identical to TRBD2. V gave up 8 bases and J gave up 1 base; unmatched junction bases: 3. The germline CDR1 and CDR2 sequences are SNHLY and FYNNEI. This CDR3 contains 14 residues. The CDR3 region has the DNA TGTGCCAGCTCCGGGACTAGGAACACCGGGGAGCTGTTTTTT. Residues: CASSGTRNTGELFF. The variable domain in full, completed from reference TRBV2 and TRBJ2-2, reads EPEVTQTPSHQVTQMGQEVILRCVPISNHLYFYWYRQILGQKVEFLVSFYNNEISEKSEIFDDQFSVERPDGSNFTLKIRSTKLEDSAMYFCASSGTRNTGELFFGEGSRLTVL.

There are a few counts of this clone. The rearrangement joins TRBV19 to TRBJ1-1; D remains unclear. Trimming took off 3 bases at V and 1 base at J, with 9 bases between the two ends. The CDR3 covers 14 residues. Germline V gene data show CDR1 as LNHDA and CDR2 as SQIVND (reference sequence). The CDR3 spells CASSMHQENTEAFF. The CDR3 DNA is TGTGCCAGTAGTATGCACCAGGAGAACACTGAAGCTTTCTTT.

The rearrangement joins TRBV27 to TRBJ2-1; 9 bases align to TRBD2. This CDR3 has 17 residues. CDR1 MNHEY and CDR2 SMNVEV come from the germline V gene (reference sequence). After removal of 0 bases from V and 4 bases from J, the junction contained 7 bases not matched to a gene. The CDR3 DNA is TGTGCCAGCAGTTTATCGATGGGCGGGAGGGTTTACAATGAGCAGTTCTTC. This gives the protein CASSLSMGGRVYNEQFF.

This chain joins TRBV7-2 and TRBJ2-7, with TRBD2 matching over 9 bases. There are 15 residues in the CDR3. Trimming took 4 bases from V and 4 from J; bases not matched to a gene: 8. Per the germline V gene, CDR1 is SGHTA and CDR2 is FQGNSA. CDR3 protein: CASSSRGSGRYEQYF. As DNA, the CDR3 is TGTGCCAGCAGCTCCCGTGGGAGCGGGAGGTACGAGCAGTACTTC.